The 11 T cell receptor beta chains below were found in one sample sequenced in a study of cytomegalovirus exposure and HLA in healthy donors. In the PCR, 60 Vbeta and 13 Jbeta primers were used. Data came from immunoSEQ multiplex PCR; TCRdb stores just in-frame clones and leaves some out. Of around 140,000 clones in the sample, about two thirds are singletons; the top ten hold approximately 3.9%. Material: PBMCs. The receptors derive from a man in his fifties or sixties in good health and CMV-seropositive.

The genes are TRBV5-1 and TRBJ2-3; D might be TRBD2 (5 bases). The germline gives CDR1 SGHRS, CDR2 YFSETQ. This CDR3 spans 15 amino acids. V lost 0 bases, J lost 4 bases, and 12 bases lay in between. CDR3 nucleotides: TGCGCCAGCAGCTTGGGGCTAGCTTTCGCAGATACGCAGTATTTT. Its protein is CASSLGLAFADTQYF.

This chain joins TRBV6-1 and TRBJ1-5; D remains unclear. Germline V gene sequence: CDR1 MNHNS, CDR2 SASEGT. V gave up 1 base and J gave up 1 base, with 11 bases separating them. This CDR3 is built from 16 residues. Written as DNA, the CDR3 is TGTGCCAGCAGTGAAGGGAGGCCTGGCAGCAATCAGCCCCAGCATTTT. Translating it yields CASSEGRPGSNQPQHF.

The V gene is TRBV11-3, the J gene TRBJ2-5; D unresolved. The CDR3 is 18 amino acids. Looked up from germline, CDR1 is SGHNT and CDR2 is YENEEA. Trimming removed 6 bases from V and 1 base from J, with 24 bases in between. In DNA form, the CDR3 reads TGTGCCAGCAGTTCCCCGGTGGTGCGCGTTACAGCCCAAGAGACCCAGTACTTC. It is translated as CASSSPVVRVTAQETQYF. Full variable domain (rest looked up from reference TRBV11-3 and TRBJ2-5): EAGVVQSPRYKIIEKKQPVAFWCNPISGHNTLYWYLQNLGQGPELLIRYENEEAVDDSQLPKDRFSAERLKGVDSTLKIQPAELGDSAVYLCASSSPVVRVTAQETQYFGPGTRLLVL.

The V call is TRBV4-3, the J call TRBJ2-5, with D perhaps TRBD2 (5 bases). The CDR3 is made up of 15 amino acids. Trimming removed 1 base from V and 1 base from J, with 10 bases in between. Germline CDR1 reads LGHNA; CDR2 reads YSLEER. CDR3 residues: CASSQGHGIQETQYF. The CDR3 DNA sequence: TGCGCCAGCAGCCAAGGCCACGGGATCCAAGAGACCCAGTACTTC.

Written as DNA, the CDR3 is TGTGCCAGCAGCTTAGAAGGGACAGCAAGCTCTGGAAACACCATATATTTT. It specifies CASSLEGTASSGNTIYF. The chain carries TRBV11-3 and TRBJ1-3; 7 bases are a match to TRBD1. CDR3 length: 17 residues. The J segment lost 0 bases and the V segment lost 0 bases, leaving 5 bases of the junction unmatched. The germline gives CDR1 SGHNT, CDR2 YENEEA.

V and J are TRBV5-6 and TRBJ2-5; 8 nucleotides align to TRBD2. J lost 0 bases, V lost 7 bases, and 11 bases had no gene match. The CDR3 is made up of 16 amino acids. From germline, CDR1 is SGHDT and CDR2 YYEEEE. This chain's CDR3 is CASALERGPYQETQYF. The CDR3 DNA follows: TGTGCCAGCGCCCTGGAGCGGGGGCCGTACCAAGAGACCCAGTACTTC.

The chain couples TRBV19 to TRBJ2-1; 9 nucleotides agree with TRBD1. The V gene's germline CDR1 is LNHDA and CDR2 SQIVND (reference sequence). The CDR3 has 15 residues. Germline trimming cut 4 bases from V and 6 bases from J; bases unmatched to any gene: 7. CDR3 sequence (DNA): TGTGCCAGTAGTACGGGACAGGGAATGCGCAATGAGCAGTTCTTC. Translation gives CASSTGQGMRNEQFF.

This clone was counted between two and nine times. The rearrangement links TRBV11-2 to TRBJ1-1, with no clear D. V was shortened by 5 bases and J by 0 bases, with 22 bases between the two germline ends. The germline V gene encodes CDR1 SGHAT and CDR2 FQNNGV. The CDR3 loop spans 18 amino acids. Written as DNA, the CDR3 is TGTGCCAGCAGCCCTCGGCTGAGAACGGGTGGCATGAACACTGAAGCTTTCTTT. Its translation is CASSPRLRTGGMNTEAFF.

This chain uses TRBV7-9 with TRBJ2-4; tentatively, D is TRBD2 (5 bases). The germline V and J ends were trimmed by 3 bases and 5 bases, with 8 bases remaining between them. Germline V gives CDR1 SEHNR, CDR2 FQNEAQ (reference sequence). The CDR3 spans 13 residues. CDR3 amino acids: CASSFRGENIQYF. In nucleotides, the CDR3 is TGTGCCAGCAGCTTTCGGGGAGAAAACATTCAGTACTTC. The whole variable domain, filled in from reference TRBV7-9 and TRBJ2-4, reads DTGVSQNPRHKITKRGQNVTFRCDPISEHNRLYWYRQTLGQGPEFLTYFQNEAQLEKSRLLSDRFSAERPKGSFSTLEIQRTEQGDSAMYLCASSFRGENIQYFGAGTRLSVL.

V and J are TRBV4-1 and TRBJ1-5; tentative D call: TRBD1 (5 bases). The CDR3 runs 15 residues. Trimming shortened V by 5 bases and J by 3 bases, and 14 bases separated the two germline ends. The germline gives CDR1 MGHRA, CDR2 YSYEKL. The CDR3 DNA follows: TGCGCCAGCAGCGCCGGGACTCGGGACAATCAGCCCCAGCATTTT. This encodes CASSAGTRDNQPQHF.

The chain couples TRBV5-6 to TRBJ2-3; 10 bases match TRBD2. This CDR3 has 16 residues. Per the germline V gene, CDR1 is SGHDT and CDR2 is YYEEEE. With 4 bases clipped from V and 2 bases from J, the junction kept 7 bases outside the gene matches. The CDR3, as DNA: TGTGCCAGCAGCCCGGGTAGCGGGAGGTCCACAGATACGCAGTATTTT. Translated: CASSPGSGRSTDTQYF.